These 5 T cell receptor beta chains originate from one sample sequenced in a study of Ad26.COV2.S vaccination and SARS-CoV-2 variants. The table came from immunoSEQ multiplex PCR; TCRdb's copy has only in-frame clones and leaves some out. The sample consists of some 190,000 clones, around 88% of them appearing once. Source: peripheral blood, taken after recovery from COVID-19. The origin of the receptors is a human donor who had recovered from COVID-19.

The chain recombines TRBV6-5 with TRBJ1-2; maybe TRBD1 (6 bases). V lost 8 bases to trimming and J lost 6 bases, with 16 bases between them. From germline, CDR1 is MNHEY and CDR2 SVGAGI. This CDR3 has 13 residues. CDR3 sequence reads: CASSNTGTNGYTF. The CDR3 DNA reads TGTGCCAGCTCGAATACGGGGACAAATGGCTACACCTTC.

CDR3 loop: CASTRTGITDTQYF. CDR3 DNA sequence: TGTGCCAGCACCCGGACAGGAATCACAGATACGCAGTATTTT. V is TRBV2 and J is TRBJ2-3; 7 positions match TRBD1. Germline lookup yields CDR1 SNHLY and CDR2 FYNNEI. V lost 7 bases to trimming and J lost 2 bases; unmatched junction nucleotides: 6. This CDR3 comprises 14 residues. The full variable domain, its missing parts supplied by reference TRBV2 and TRBJ2-3, is EPEVTQTPSHQVTQMGQEVILRCVPISNHLYFYWYRQILGQKVEFLVSFYNNEISEKSEIFDDQFSVERPDGSNFTLKIRSTKLEDSAMYFCASTRTGITDTQYFGPGTRLTVL.

This clone has a single count. The rearrangement joins TRBV7-2 to TRBJ1-2; 10 bases are a match to TRBD1. Germline V gene lookup returns CDR1 SGHTA and CDR2 FQGNSA. Germline trimming cut 2 bases from V and 6 bases from J; bases unmatched to any gene: 6. This CDR3 has 15 residues. The chain's CDR3 is CASSLPRTGGNGYTF. In nucleotides, the CDR3 is TGTGCCAGCAGCTTACCCCGGACAGGGGGGAATGGCTACACCTTC.

The gene calls are TRBV4-2 and TRBJ1-4; D is perhaps TRBD1 (5 bases). The germline gives CDR1 LGHNA, CDR2 YNFKEQ. Between the trimmed V and J ends, which lost 5 bases and 5 bases, there was a span of 15 bases. The CDR3 is 15 amino acids. This CDR3 is CASSAPGTENEKLFF. The CDR3 DNA sequence: TGTGCCAGCAGCGCACCCGGGACGGAAAATGAAAAACTGTTTTTT.

This chain connects TRBV27 to TRBJ1-2, with D unclear. The CDR3 covers 14 residues. Germline V gene sequence: CDR1 MNHEY, CDR2 SMNVEV (reference sequence). V shed 4 bases and J shed 3 bases, with 12 bases lying between them. The CDR3 DNA reads as TGTGCCAGCAGTTCTTTAAGCAGATACTATGGCTACACCTTC. It encodes CASSSLSRYYGYTF.